This T cell receptor (beta chain) was identified in a study of CXCR3-negative and CXCR3-positive naive CD8 T cells. Findings and caveats of the study: The study found CXCR3 expression partially decreased after cryopreservation and ran most assays on fresh PBMCs. Similar TRBV-TRBJ gene usage was seen in naive CXCR3-negative and CXCR3-positive cells, but not in memory cells.

Those CD8+ T cells considered naive were CD45RO-CCR7+CD27+CD95-. All TRB cDNA libraries came from 5' RACE performed with UMI labels. TCRdb re-called the 5' RACE reads, yielding one record per CDR3 amino acid sequence without DNA. This listing includes 45,000 to 60,000 distinct CDR3 sequences. A note on this clonotype: As yet, its antigen is unknown.

The CDR3 extends over 11 amino acids. The germline V gene encodes CDR1 MDHEN and CDR2 SYDVKM. V usage is TRBV28 and J usage is TRBJ2-3. The sequence derives from a human donor in good health. Some clones in this sample may be carry-over from other donors' samples. The sample comprised naive CXCR3- CD8+ T cells from blood. Subset specified: CD45RO-CCR7+CD27+CD95- naive CD8+ T cells lacking CXCR3 (TNR3-). The CDR3 sequence: CASSFIYTQYF.